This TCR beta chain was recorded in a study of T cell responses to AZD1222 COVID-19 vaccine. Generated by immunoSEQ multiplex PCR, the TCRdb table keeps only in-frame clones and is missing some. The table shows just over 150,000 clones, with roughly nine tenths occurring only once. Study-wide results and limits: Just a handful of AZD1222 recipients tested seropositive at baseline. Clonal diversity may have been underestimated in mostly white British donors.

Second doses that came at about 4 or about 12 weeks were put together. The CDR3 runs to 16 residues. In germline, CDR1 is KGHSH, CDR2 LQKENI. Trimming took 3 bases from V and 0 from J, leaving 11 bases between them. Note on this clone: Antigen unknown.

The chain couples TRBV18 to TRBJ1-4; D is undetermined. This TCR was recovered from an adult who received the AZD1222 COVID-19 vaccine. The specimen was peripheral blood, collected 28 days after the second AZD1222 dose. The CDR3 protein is CASSPGGIATNEKLFF. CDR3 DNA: TGTGCCAGCTCACCGGGAGGGATTGCAACTAATGAAAAACTGTTTTTT.